This TCR beta chain stems from a study of blood T cell repertoires in COVID-19. Study information: Sources were T cells, B-cell-depleted T cells, or PBMCs; the material itself was cDNA or gDNA.

Original analysis: Amplification of reference gene primers was used by the study to estimate nucleated cell counts. Profiling relied on immunoSEQ multiplex PCR, and the TCRdb table lists in-frame clones only, not all of them. V, J and clone size derive from that table, while D and trimming were established from the DNA sequence. The table shows more than 110,000 clones, with around 89% occurring only once. This CDR3 spans 14 amino acids. From germline, CDR1 is ENHRY and CDR2 SYGVKD. The ends were cut back, 8 bases at V and 0 bases at J, with 11 bases in the middle. The sample comprised peripheral blood. This chain links TRBV10-3 with TRBJ1-3; D is unresolved. This clonotype was sampled from a man aged 60-69 years with active or convalescent COVID-19. CDR3 in amino acids: CAIRPGSSGNTIYF. In DNA form, the CDR3 reads TGTGCCATCCGCCCCGGTAGCTCTGGAAACACCATATATTTT.